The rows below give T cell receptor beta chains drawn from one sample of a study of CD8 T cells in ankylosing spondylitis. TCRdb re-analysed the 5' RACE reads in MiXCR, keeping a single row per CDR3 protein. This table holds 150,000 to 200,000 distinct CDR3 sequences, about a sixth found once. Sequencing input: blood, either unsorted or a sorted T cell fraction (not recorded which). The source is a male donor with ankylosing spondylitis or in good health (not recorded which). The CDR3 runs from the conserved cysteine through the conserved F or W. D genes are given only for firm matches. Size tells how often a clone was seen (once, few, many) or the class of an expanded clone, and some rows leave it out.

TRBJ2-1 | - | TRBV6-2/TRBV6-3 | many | TGTGCCAGCAGTTATGGGATCTTAGCGCGGAACCAGTTCTTC | CASSYGILARNQFF
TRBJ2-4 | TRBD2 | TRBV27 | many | TGTGCCAGTGGAAACGTAGCGGGAGGAACCAAAAACATTCAGTACTTC | CASGNVAGGTKNIQYF
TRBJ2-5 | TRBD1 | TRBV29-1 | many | TGCAGCGTTGACCCTAACAGGGGGCAACAAGAGACCCAGTACTTC | CSVDPNRGQQETQYF
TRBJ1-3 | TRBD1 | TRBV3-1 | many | TGTGCCAGCAGCCAAGATCCGGGACAGAGAAACACCATATATTTT | CASSQDPGQRNTIYF
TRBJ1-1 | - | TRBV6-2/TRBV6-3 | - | TGTGCCAGCAGTTACTTGGTAGGCGGAACTTCTGAAGCTTTCTTT | CASSYLVGGTSEAFF
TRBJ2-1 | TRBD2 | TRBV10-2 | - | TGCGCCAGCAGTGAGCCTGAGTCAGCGGGAAATGAGCAGTTCTTC | CASSEPESAGNEQFF
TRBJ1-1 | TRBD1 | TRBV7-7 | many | TGTGCCAGCAGCCCAAGAGAACAGGGGAGCACTGAAGCTTTCTTT | CASSPREQGSTEAFF
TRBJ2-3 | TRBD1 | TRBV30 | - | TGTGCTGGAAGTGGCACAGGGGCCACAGATACGCAGTATTTT | CAGSGTGATDTQYF
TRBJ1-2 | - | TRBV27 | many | TGTGCCAGCACCAGAAAAGGGGGGTTAGCTAACTATGGCTACACCTTC | CASTRKGGLANYGYTF
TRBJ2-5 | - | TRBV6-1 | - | TGTGCCACCAGCCCCCCAGTTCAAGAGACCCAGTACTTC | CATSPPVQETQYF
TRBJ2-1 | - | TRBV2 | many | TGTGCCAGCAGCTTGGGGGCCAATGAGCAGTTCTTC | CASSLGANEQFF
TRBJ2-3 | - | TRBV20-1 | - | TGCAGTGCCCTGGGTGCTACATTCACAGATACGCAGTATTTT | CSALGATFTDTQYF
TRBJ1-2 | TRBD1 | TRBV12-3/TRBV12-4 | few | TGTGCCAGCAGTCGGGGACAGCCCTCGATCTATGGCTACACCTTC | CASSRGQPSIYGYTF
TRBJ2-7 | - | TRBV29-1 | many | TGCAGCGTTGAACCCCACGGGACCTACGAGCAGTACTTC | CSVEPHGTYEQYF
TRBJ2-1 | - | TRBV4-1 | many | TGCGCCAGCAGCCAACACCGGGACTTCTCCTACAATGAGCAGTTCTTC | CASSQHRDFSYNEQFF
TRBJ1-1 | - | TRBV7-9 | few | TGTGCCAGCACCCGATGGGAGTTGAACACTGAAGCTTTCTTT | CASTRWELNTEAFF
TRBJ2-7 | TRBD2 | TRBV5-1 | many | TGCGCCAGCAGCTCAGCGGGAGCTAGTAACGAGCAGTACTTC | CASSSAGASNEQYF
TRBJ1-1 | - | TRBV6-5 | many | TGTGCCAGCAGTTTTCAGGGATGGGGCACTGAAGCTTTCTTT | CASSFQGWGTEAFF
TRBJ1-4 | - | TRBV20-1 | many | TGCAGTGCTAGGCCCCGGGACGGAATTAATGAAAAACTGTTTTTT | CSARPRDGINEKLFF
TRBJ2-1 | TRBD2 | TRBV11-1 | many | TGTGCCAGCAGCACTAGCGGGCCCCTCTACAATGAGCAGTTCTTC | CASSTSGPLYNEQFF
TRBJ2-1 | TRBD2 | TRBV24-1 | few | TGTGCCACCGGACTAGCGGGAAGGAGCGATGAGCAGTTCTTC | CATGLAGRSDEQFF
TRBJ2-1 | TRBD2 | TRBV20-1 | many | TGCAGTGCTCCCGGACTAGCGACATACAATGAGCAGTTCTTC | CSAPGLATYNEQFF
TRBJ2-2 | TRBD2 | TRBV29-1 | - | TGCAGCGGTGGGGGACTAGCGGGTGTCACCGGGGAGCTGTTTTTT | CSGGGLAGVTGELFF
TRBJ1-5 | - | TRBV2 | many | TGTGCCAGCAGGGCCGGACTCGCGGGTCAGCCCCAGCATTTT | CASRAGLAGQPQHF
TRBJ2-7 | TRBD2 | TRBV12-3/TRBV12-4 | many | TGTGCCAGCAGACTAGCGGGAGGAACCTACGAGCAGTACTTC | CASRLAGGTYEQYF
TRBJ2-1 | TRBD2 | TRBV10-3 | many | TGTGCCATGGGAGGGGTTTACAATGAGCAGTTCTTC | CAMGGVYNEQFF
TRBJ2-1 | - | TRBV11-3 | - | TGTGCCAGCAGCCCAGGACGACGCTACAATGAGCAGTTCTTC | CASSPGRRYNEQFF
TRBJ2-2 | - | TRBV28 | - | TGTGCCAGCCTTTCAAGCGGGGAGCTGTTTTTT | CASLSSGELFF
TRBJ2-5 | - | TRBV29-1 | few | TGCAGCGCCTATCCGCGGGACAGTCAAGAGACCCAGTACTTC | CSAYPRDSQETQYF
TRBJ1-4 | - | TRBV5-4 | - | TGTGCCAGCAGCTTGTACCAGGGACCTGGTGCAACTAATGAAAAACTGTTTTTT | CASSLYQGPGATNEKLFF
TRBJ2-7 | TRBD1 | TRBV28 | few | TGTGCCAGCAGCACCAACAGGGGGTATTTCTCGGAGCAGTACTTC | CASSTNRGYFSEQYF
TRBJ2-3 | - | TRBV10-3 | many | TGTGCCATCAGTGAAAGGGCAGGTAGCTGGTATTTT | CAISERAGSWYF
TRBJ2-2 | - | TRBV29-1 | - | TGCAGCGTAGACGGGGGGCGCGGCACCGGGGAGCTGTTTTTT | CSVDGGRGTGELFF